The 21 T cell receptor beta chains listed next were all sequenced from one sample in a study of regulatory T cells in long-lasting Graves disease. Time point specified: persistent/refractory GD, antithyroid drugs over 5 years with positive TRAb. PBMC RNA served as the TCR library source. Library construction for TCR beta used iRepertoire HTBI primers and Arm-PCR of CDR3 regions. TCRdb ran MiXCR on the multiplex PCR reads and lists one entry per CDR3 protein. This sample yields roughly 430,000 distinct CDR3 sequences, of which approximately 22% are seen a single time; approximately 14% belongs to the top ten. This sample comprised peripheral blood mononuclear cells (PBMCs), obtained when the disease was refractory, from a patient treated with antithyroid drugs. These receptors were taken from a female donor with Graves disease.

This clonotype has ten or more counts. The chain recombines TRBV12-3 or TRBV12-4 with TRBJ1-5; D remains unclear. The CDR3 consists of 14 residues. Trimming took off 2 bases at V and 4 bases at J, with 9 bases between the two ends. This chain's CDR3 is CASSLYSGNQPQHF. The CDR3 DNA is TGTGCCAGCAGTTTATATAGCGGGAATCAGCCCCAGCATTTT.

In its sample, this clonotype was seen many times. The chain combines TRBV11-2 with TRBJ1-2; 10 nucleotides line up with TRBD1. CDR3 size: 17 residues. V was pared by 0 bases and J by 1 base, with 5 bases of the junction left unmatched. Per the germline V gene, CDR1 is SGHAT and CDR2 is FQNNGV. This CDR3 reads CASSLDTGQGINYGYTF. CDR3 DNA sequence: TGTGCCAGCAGCTTAGATACGGGACAGGGGATTAACTATGGCTACACCTTC.

This clonotype showed up many times. V and J are TRBV10-3 and TRBJ1-1; maybe TRBD1 (5 bases). V lost 10 bases and J lost 0, with 12 bases in between. This CDR3 has 13 amino acids. Germline CDR1 and CDR2: ENHRY and SYGVKD. CDR3 nucleotide sequence: TGTGCCACCAAGACAGACATGAACACTGAAGCTTTCTTT. Its translation: CATKTDMNTEAFF.

The V and J genes are TRBV20-1 and TRBJ2-4; no reliable D call. Per the germline V gene, CDR1 is DFQATT and CDR2 is SNEGSKA (reference sequence). The V end was cut by 7 bases, the J end by 2 bases, with 6 bases between. The CDR3 has 11 residues. The DNA for the CDR3 is TGCAGTGGTGGACCCAAAAACATTCAGTACTTC. Encoded protein: CSGGPKNIQYF.

The chain combines TRBV4-2 with TRBJ1-1, with D tentatively TRBD1 (5 bases). The CDR3 has 15 residues. CDR1 is LGHNA, CDR2 YNFKEQ, per germline. V gave up 4 bases and J gave up 2 bases, with 14 bases separating them. This CDR3 is CASSLSGGSNTEAFF. CDR3 nucleotide sequence: TGTGCCAGCAGCCTAAGTGGGGGGTCCAACACTGAAGCTTTCTTT.

The rearrangement uses TRBV7-9 and TRBJ2-7; no clear D gene. CDR3 length equals 14 residues. Germline V lookup: CDR1 SEHNR, CDR2 FQNEAQ (reference sequence). The V end was cut by 4 bases, the J end by 3 bases, with 13 bases between. CDR3 sequence: CASSSAREFYEQYF. CDR3 nucleotide sequence: TGTGCCAGCAGCTCCGCCCGTGAGTTCTACGAGCAGTACTTC.

The V call is TRBV5-1, the J call TRBJ2-3, with 10 bases fitting TRBD2. The junction had 4 bases not matched to a gene; V was cut back by 3 bases and J by 0 bases. The germline gives CDR1 SGHRS, CDR2 YFSETQ. There are 16 residues in the CDR3. In DNA form, the CDR3 reads TGCGCCAGCAGCTCCGGACTAGCGGAAAGCACAGATACGCAGTATTTT. Translating it yields CASSSGLAESTDTQYF.

This clonotype was counted ten times or more. CDR3 coding DNA: TGTGCCAGCAGGCCACGGGACGACCCCTACGAGCAGTACTTC. This translates into CASRPRDDPYEQYF. The chain joins TRBV6-2 or TRBV6-3 to TRBJ2-7; D tentatively fits TRBD1 or TRBD2 (5 bases each). Germline loops: CDR1 MNHEY, CDR2 SVGEGT. Trimming removed 6 bases at V and 2 bases at J, with 14 bases between. There are 14 residues in the CDR3.

The sample holds many counts of this clonotype. The CDR3 spells CASTGDDLGYGYTF. CDR3 in DNA: TGTGCCAGCACAGGGGACGATTTAGGCTATGGCTACACCTTC. J is TRBJ1-2 and V is TRBV28; D is perhaps TRBD1 (6 bases). V lost 7 bases and J lost 4, with 16 bases in between. The CDR3 loop spans 14 amino acids. Germline V lookup: CDR1 MDHEN, CDR2 SYDVKM.

The chain carries TRBV11-2 and TRBJ2-3; D is undetermined. Germline CDR1 SGHAT, CDR2 FQNNGV. Deletions cut 4 bases from V and 2 bases from J, with 10 bases between. There are 14 residues in the CDR3. CDR3 DNA sequence: TGTGCCAGCAGCTCGGAACCTTACACAGATACGCAGTATTTT. It yields the protein CASSSEPYTDTQYF.

The rearrangement links TRBV7-2 to TRBJ2-7; TRBD1 might be the D (5 bases). The germline gives CDR1 SGHTA, CDR2 FQGNSA. This CDR3 is built from 12 residues. The germline V and J ends were trimmed by 8 bases and 4 bases, with 12 bases remaining between them. The CDR3 region has the DNA TGTGCCAGCCAGGGTTTATGGTACGAGCAGTACTTC. This sequence encodes CASQGLWYEQYF.

This clonotype has a handful of counts. This sequence joins TRBV28 and TRBJ2-1; D tentatively reads TRBD1 or TRBD2 (6 bases each). This CDR3 has 16 residues. CDR1 and CDR2 (germline): MDHEN, SYDVKM. Trimming cost V 4 bases and J 0 bases, with 13 bases left between them. CDR3 coding DNA: TGTGCCAGCAGTTACTTAGGGGGAGGCTCCTACAATGAGCAGTTCTTC. It is translated as CASSYLGGGSYNEQFF.

V gene TRBV15 combines with J gene TRBJ2-7; 11 bases line up with TRBD2. J gave up 0 bases and V 3 bases, and 1 base lay outside the gene matches. The CDR3 is made up of 15 amino acids. Germline CDR1 LNHNV, CDR2 YYDKDF (reference sequence). CDR3 DNA: TGTGCCACCAGCAGGACTAGCGGGGCCTCCTACGAGCAGTACTTC. Amino acids: CATSRTSGASYEQYF.

This clonotype was found many times. The J gene is TRBJ1-3, the V gene TRBV12-3 or TRBV12-4, with D possibly matching TRBD1 (6 bases). CDR3 length equals 14 residues. V was trimmed by 5 bases and J by 2 bases, leaving 10 bases between them. Here the CDR3 reads CASSPRGPGNTIYF. The CDR3 DNA sequence: TGTGCCAGCAGTCCCAGGGGACCTGGAAACACCATATATTTT.

Of note for this clonotype: Sequence at one end of the junction differs from germline and may be a read error. The rearrangement uses TRBV28 and TRBJ2-1, with D maybe TRBD1 (5 bases). CDR1 and CDR2 (germline): MDHEN, SYDVKM. This CDR3 is built from 11 residues. Here the CDR3 reads CATSYRNEQFF. The CDR3 coding sequence is TGTGCCACCAGTTACAGGAATGAGCAGTTCTTC.

This clonotype was counted at least ten times. CDR3 in DNA: TGTGCCAGCAATCAGGTCATAGCCAAAAACATTCAGTACTTC. It translates to CASNQVIAKNIQYF. The chain couples TRBV2 to TRBJ2-4; no reliable D call. This CDR3 has 14 residues. CDR1 is SNHLY and CDR2 is FYNNEI in the germline V gene. Trimming took 7 bases from V and 0 from J, leaving 10 bases between them. The whole variable domain, filled in from reference TRBV2 and TRBJ2-4, reads EPEVTQTPSHQVTQMGQEVILRCVPISNHLYFYWYRQILGQKVEFLVSFYNNEISEKSEIFDDQFSVERPDGSNFTLKIRSTKLEDSAMYFCASNQVIAKNIQYFGAGTRLSVL.

This clonotype was observed at least ten times. The chain has TRBV28 and TRBJ2-3, with 9 bases that match TRBD1. Germline lookup yields CDR1 MDHEN and CDR2 SYDVKM. This CDR3 region has 17 residues. Trimming at V came to 4 bases and at J to 4 bases, leaving 12 bases not matched to a gene. The DNA for the CDR3 is TGTGCCAGCAGTTCCTACGAGCCGGGACAGGGTTCAGATACGCAGTATTTT. Translation gives CASSSYEPGQGSDTQYF.

This clonotype was observed at least ten times. The chain is built from TRBV27 and TRBJ2-4, with 7 bases lining up with TRBD1. After removal of 6 bases from V and 0 bases from J, the junction contained 8 bases not matched to a gene. Germline loops: CDR1 MNHEY, CDR2 SMNVEV (reference sequence). This CDR3 has 16 amino acids. The CDR3 sequence: CASREGGLLAKNIQYF. The DNA of the CDR3 is TGTGCCAGCAGGGAAGGGGGCCTCCTAGCCAAAAACATTCAGTACTTC.

As regards this clonotype: A clone one base away is much larger, so this may be a read error. The missing conserved phenylalanine or tryptophan at the end of this CDR3 makes a read error likely. The chain uses TRBV15 and TRBJ1-1; 8 bases match TRBD1. J was trimmed by 0 bases and V by 0 bases; bases with no gene match: 6. CDR1 is LNHNV, CDR2 YYDKDF, per germline (reference sequence). This CDR3 spans 17 amino acids. CDR3: CATSRETGTGMNTEAFL. In DNA, the CDR3 is TGTGCCACCAGCAGAGAGACCGGGACAGGCATGAACACTGAAGCTTTCCTT.

This clonotype showed up many times. The V and J genes are TRBV12-3 or TRBV12-4 and TRBJ1-4; the D gene is possibly TRBD1 (6 bases). The CDR3 contains 12 residues. V was trimmed by 8 bases and J by 8 bases, leaving 12 bases between them. For the CDR3, the DNA is TGTGCCAGCGGGACAAGAGAAGAAAAACTGTTTTTT. This translates into CASGTREEKLFF.

This clonotype was seen more than once but under ten times. The J gene is TRBJ2-5, the V gene TRBV19; no clear D gene. The CDR3 runs to 12 residues. Germline CDR1 reads LNHDA; CDR2 reads SQIVND (reference sequence). V shed 3 bases and J shed 5 bases, with 7 bases lying between them. CDR3 nucleotide sequence: TGTGCCAGTAGTATTTCGGAGGAGACCCAGTACTTC. Amino acid sequence: CASSISEETQYF.